The 10 T cell receptor beta chains below come from one sample, sequenced in a study of OX40 agonist ivuxolimab in advanced cancers. Only in-frame clones appear in the TCRdb table, and some are missing; sequencing was by immunoSEQ multiplex PCR. The sample yields about 62,000 clones, over 75% seen once. Here the sequenced sample was CD4+ or CD8+ T cells sorted from blood, taken in a trial of the OX40 agonist ivuxolimab. The receptor source for this set is an adult with an advanced solid tumor such as melanoma, head and neck, liver or kidney cancer.

CDR3 amino acids: CASSLGTGGEAQYF. CDR3 DNA sequence: TGCGCCAGCAGCTTGGGTACGGGAGGGGAGGCCCAGTACTTC. V usage is TRBV5-1 and J usage is TRBJ2-5, with 8 bases that match TRBD2. The germline CDR1 and CDR2 sequences are SGHRS and YFSETQ. This CDR3 is 14 amino acids long. The trim removed 0 bases at V and 9 bases at J, leaving 7 bases unmatched.

The J gene is TRBJ2-1, the V gene TRBV15, with D perhaps matching TRBD2 (5 bases). The germline gives CDR1 LNHNV, CDR2 YYDKDF (reference sequence). This CDR3 comprises 21 residues. The germline V and J ends were trimmed by 0 bases and 15 bases, with 39 bases remaining between them. CDR3 coding DNA: TGTGCCACCAGCAGAGATTGGGATCCACCGGGAAACACAAACGACCATGCCACGGCGTTCTTC. Translation: CATSRDWDPPGNTNDHATAFF.

The rearrangement uses TRBV4-2 and TRBJ2-1; no clear D. The CDR3 runs 13 residues. Trimming shortened V by 1 base and J by 7 bases, and 8 bases separated the two germline ends. Germline-derived CDR1 and CDR2 are LGHNA and YNFKEQ. The CDR3 DNA follows: TGTGCCAGCAGCCAAGCATTAGGAAATGAGCAGTTCTTC. Amino acid sequence: CASSQALGNEQFF.

The rearrangement joins TRBV2 to TRBJ1-6, with D possibly TRBD1 on 5 matching bases. Trimming cost V 8 bases and J 6 bases, with 14 bases left between them. Germline V gene sequence: CDR1 SNHLY, CDR2 FYNNEI. The CDR3 runs to 14 residues. CDR3 in amino acids: CASGYQGLNSPLHF. In nucleotides, the CDR3 is TGTGCCAGCGGCTACCAGGGCCTTAATTCACCCCTCCACTTT. The full variable domain, completed using reference TRBV2 and TRBJ1-6, is EPEVTQTPSHQVTQMGQEVILRCVPISNHLYFYWYRQILGQKVEFLVSFYNNEISEKSEIFDDQFSVERPDGSNFTLKIRSTKLEDSAMYFCASGYQGLNSPLHFGNGTRLTVT.

The chain combines TRBV5-6 with TRBJ1-5; 8 positions match TRBD1. Germline lookup yields CDR1 SGHDT and CDR2 YYEEEE. The junction had 14 bases not matched to a gene; V was cut back by 3 bases and J by 0 bases. The length of the CDR3 is 19 residues. The chain's CDR3 is CASSSADRGPEYSNQPQHF. The CDR3 coding sequence is TGTGCCAGCAGCTCGGCTGACAGGGGTCCCGAATATAGCAATCAGCCCCAGCATTTT.

This chain links TRBV7-6 with TRBJ2-3; the match to TRBD2 covers 8 bases. V shed 1 base, J shed 1 base, and the junction held 13 bases outside the gene matches. Per the germline V gene, CDR1 is SGHVS and CDR2 is FNYEAQ. The CDR3 loop spans 19 amino acids. CDR3 coding DNA: TGTGCCAGCAGCTTAGGCGGGGGGTTCAGGACGGAACGCACAGATACGCAGTATTTT. It specifies CASSLGGGFRTERTDTQYF.

This clone was seen once. This chain links TRBV7-8 with TRBJ2-5; TRBD1 is a possible D gene (6 bases). V gave up 4 bases and J gave up 3 bases, with 9 bases separating them. Germline CDR1 is SGHVS and CDR2 is FQNEAQ. The CDR3 is 13 residues long. The CDR3: CASSSGQKETQYF. Here the CDR3 DNA reads TGTGCCAGCAGCTCAGGACAGAAAGAGACCCAGTACTTC.

The chain recombines TRBV15 with TRBJ2-3, with TRBD2 identical over 8 bases. The J segment lost 6 bases and the V segment lost 0 bases, leaving 11 bases of the junction unmatched. The CDR3 extends over 17 amino acids. CDR1 LNHNV and CDR2 YYDKDF come from the germline V gene (reference sequence). CDR3 in DNA: TGTGCCACCAGCAGAGAACCTCCAGCGGGAGCGGGGGATACGCAGTATTTT. Translation: CATSREPPAGAGDTQYF.

The chain has TRBV9 and TRBJ2-1; tentatively, D is TRBD1 or TRBD2 (6 bases each). The V end was cut by 3 bases, the J end by 9 bases, with 10 bases between. Germline assignment: CDR1 SGDLS and CDR2 YYNGEE. The CDR3 runs 12 residues. This chain's CDR3 is CASSGRGTEQFF. Here the CDR3 DNA reads TGTGCCAGCAGCGGGAGGGGGACTGAGCAGTTCTTC.

This clone was seen a handful of times. The rearrangement uses TRBV9 and TRBJ1-4; TRBD1 might be the D (5 bases). CDR1 SGDLS and CDR2 YYNGEE come from the germline V gene. V lost 3 bases and J lost 0, with 9 bases in between. The CDR3 totals 15 residues. The CDR3 DNA sequence: TGTGCCAGCAGCGGCCAGGGTGCAACTAATGAAAAACTGTTTTTT. The encoded protein is CASSGQGATNEKLFF.